One T cell receptor beta chain is described in this entry. The antigen remains unidentified. The data stem from a study of shared clonotypes between healthy human individuals. Sorted-subset replicate PCRs used approximately 180 ng of genomic DNA. This amount corresponded to some 32,000 T cell genomes. Profiled with immunoSEQ multiplex PCR; TCRdb holds only in-frame clones, not every one. The repertoire has about 600,000 clones, nearly 97% of them found once; the top ten carry over 0.09%. Study results and caveats: Naive subsets tended to show greater estimated richness than memory subsets. The small donor group covered limited genetic and exposure diversity.

The naive CD8 population came from CD45RO-negative cells selected for CCR7, without terminally differentiated effector memory CD45RA+ cells. Per germline, CDR1 SGHNT and CDR2 YYREEE (reference sequence). V was shortened by 3 bases and J by 5 bases, with 11 bases between the two germline ends. This CDR3 region has 13 residues. This TCR was sampled from a woman aged 25 to 39 in good health. The genes are TRBV5-4 and TRBJ1-1, with D unresolved. Sequenced input: naive CD8+ T cells sorted from blood. For the CDR3, the DNA is TGTGCCAGCAGCTCCCCCCCTGGGACTGAAGCTTTCTTT. This translates into CASSSPPGTEAFF. Complete variable domain (other parts from reference TRBV5-4 and TRBJ1-1): ETGVTQSPTHLIKTRGQQVTLRCSSQSGHNTVSWYQQALGQGPQFIFQYYREEENGRGNFPPRFSGLQFPNYSSELNVNALELDDSALYLCASSSPPGTEAFFGQGTRLTVV.